Below are 4 T cell receptor beta chains sequenced from a single sample in a study of cytomegalovirus exposure and HLA in healthy donors. A multiplex PCR was run with 60 Vbeta primers and 13 Jbeta primers. Profiled with immunoSEQ multiplex PCR; TCRdb holds only in-frame clones, not every one. In the table there are about 190,000 clones, around three quarters of which are singletons. The sample taken for sequencing was PBMCs. These receptors all come from a woman aged 18-29 years in good health and CMV-seronegative.

V and J are TRBV7-8 and TRBJ1-4, with TRBD1 matching over 8 bases. The junction had 11 bases not matched to a gene; V was cut back by 4 bases and J by 7 bases. Germline V gene sequence: CDR1 SGHVS, CDR2 FQNEAQ. There are 16 residues in the CDR3. The CDR3 DNA sequence: TGTGCCAGCAGCTCAAGACAGGGGCGGTTAGGTGAAAAACTGTTTTTT. This codes for CASSSRQGRLGEKLFF.

The rearrangement joins TRBV9 to TRBJ2-5; D might be TRBD2 (5 bases). V lost 0 bases and J lost 4, with 7 bases in between. The V gene's germline CDR1 is SGDLS and CDR2 YYNGEE. The CDR3 loop spans 13 amino acids. CDR3 nucleotides: TGTGCCAGCAGCGTAGCGGGGATAGAGACCCAGTACTTC. This codes for CASSVAGIETQYF.

The table lists this clone with a few counts. V gene TRBV5-1 combines with J gene TRBJ1-3; D gene unclear. Germline CDR1 SGHRS, CDR2 YFSETQ. Trimming cost V 0 bases and J 4 bases, with 8 bases left between them. This CDR3 has 14 residues. The chain's CDR3 is CASSLGGRGNTIYF. CDR3 DNA: TGCGCCAGCAGCTTGGGAGGGCGAGGAAACACCATATATTTT.

This clone was seen once. The rearrangement uses TRBV9 and TRBJ2-5; maybe TRBD2 (6 bases). The V end lost 0 bases, the J end lost 2 bases, and 11 bases lay between the germline ends. The CDR3 length is 15 residues. Germline assignment: CDR1 SGDLS and CDR2 YYNGEE. CDR3 bases: TGTGCCAGCAGCGTAGCTGGGCTAGCGCAAGAGACCCAGTACTTC. Residues: CASSVAGLAQETQYF.